The 9 T cell receptor beta chains listed next were all sequenced from one sample in a study of technical replicates of blood from several donors. TCRdb keeps only in-frame clones here, not all; method: immunoSEQ multiplex PCR. The sample consists of approximately 59,000 clones, more than 75% of them appearing once. The sequenced sample was PBMCs. All receptors come from a human donor in good health. Some clones in this sample may be carry-over from other donors' samples.

V usage is TRBV27 and J usage is TRBJ1-2; D might be TRBD1 (6 bases). With 6 bases removed from V and 6 bases from J, the gap between germline ends came to 20 bases. This CDR3 has 15 amino acids. Germline V gene data show CDR1 as MNHEY and CDR2 as SMNVEV (reference sequence). CDR3 residues: CASSLQRGYGDGYTF. CDR3 in DNA: TGTGCCAGCAGCCTACAAAGGGGGTATGGGGATGGCTACACCTTC.

The rearrangement joins TRBV7-3 to TRBJ1-1; TRBD1 is a possible D gene (5 bases). With 8 bases removed from V and 4 bases from J, the gap between germline ends came to 14 bases. The CDR3 contains 13 residues. Germline V CDR1 and CDR2: SGHTA, FQGTGA. CDR3 sequence (DNA): TGTGCCAGCTTGCCGGGGGTCGGCACTGAAGCTTTCTTT. This sequence encodes CASLPGVGTEAFF. Full variable domain (rest looked up from reference TRBV7-3 and TRBJ1-1): GAGVSQTPSNKVTEKGKYVELRCDPISGHTALYWYRQSLGQGPEFLIYFQGTGAADDSGLPNDRFFAVRPEGSVSTLKIQRTERGDSAVYLCASLPGVGTEAFFGQGTRLTVV.

The CDR3, as DNA: TGCGCCAGCAGCCACTATGACAGGGGCTACGAGCAGTACTTC. Translating gives CASSHYDRGYEQYF. The chain combines TRBV4-1 with TRBJ2-7; 8 bases are a match to TRBD1. This CDR3 has 14 amino acids. The V gene's germline CDR1 is MGHRA and CDR2 YSYEKL. J lost 3 bases, V lost 3 bases, and 4 bases had no gene match.

V gene TRBV7-9 combines with J gene TRBJ1-4; 7 bases line up with TRBD1. CDR3 length: 18 amino acids. Unmatched junction bases numbered 11, after V lost 2 bases and J lost 2 bases. Germline V gene sequence: CDR1 SEHNR, CDR2 FQNEAQ (reference sequence). CDR3 nucleotides: TGTGCCAGCAGCTTATTCGGGTCGGAGGGGGCGACTAATGAAAAACTGTTTTTT. This translates into CASSLFGSEGATNEKLFF.

The genes are TRBV29-1 and TRBJ1-2; D is unclear. The CDR3 has 11 residues. Germline lookup yields CDR1 SQVTM and CDR2 ANQGSEA. The V and J ends lost 2 bases and 6 bases respectively, with 7 bases between them. CDR3 sequence (DNA): TGCAGCGTTGAATTGGAGAATGGCTACACCTTC. Translating gives CSVELENGYTF.

The V gene is TRBV11-2, the J gene TRBJ2-2; D gene uncertain. Trimming cost V 5 bases and J 0 bases, with 4 bases left between them. This CDR3 contains 13 residues. Germline values: CDR1 SGHAT, CDR2 FQNNGV. The CDR3 DNA reads TGTGCCAGCAGCGGAGCGAACACCGGGGAGCTGTTTTTT. Its protein product is CASSGANTGELFF.

The chain combines TRBV6-5 with TRBJ2-7; no reliable D call. The germline gives CDR1 MNHEY, CDR2 SVGAGI. The V gene lost 6 bases and the J gene lost 2 bases, with 11 bases spanning the gap. The CDR3 length is 13 residues. CDR3 amino acids: CASRAQKTYEQYF. CDR3 sequence (DNA): TGTGCCAGCAGAGCTCAAAAGACCTACGAGCAGTACTTC.

V gene TRBV4-3 combines with J gene TRBJ1-5; a weak D match, TRBD1 (5 bases). Germline V lookup: CDR1 LGHNA, CDR2 YSLEER. Trimming removed 0 bases at V and 7 bases at J, with 13 bases between. This CDR3 contains 15 residues. The CDR3 spells CASSQDLREEQPQHF. As DNA, the CDR3 is TGCGCCAGCAGCCAAGATCTCAGGGAGGAGCAGCCCCAGCATTTT.

V gene TRBV18 combines with J gene TRBJ2-2; 8 positions match TRBD1. Germline V gene lookup returns CDR1 KGHSH and CDR2 LQKENI. The CDR3 loop spans 15 amino acids. Trimming took 3 bases from V and 4 from J; bases not matched to a gene: 4. The DNA of the CDR3 is TGTGCCAGCTCACCGAGACAGGGGATCACCGGGGAGCTGTTTTTT. Residues: CASSPRQGITGELFF.